The clone carrying this TCR beta chain has a single count. Measured with immunoSEQ multiplex PCR; TCRdb has only the in-frame clones, and not every one. Altogether about 210,000 clones are present, 83% being singletons, with the ten largest covering 7% to 10%. This specimen comes from a study of blood T cell repertoires in COVID-19. The overall study: Whether acute or convalescent, the COVID-19 samples came from the United States, Italy and Spain.

Germline V gene sequence: CDR1 SNHLY, CDR2 FYNNEI. The germline V and J ends were trimmed by 0 bases and 0 bases, with 14 bases remaining between them. The CDR3 consists of 17 residues. The V gene is TRBV2, the J gene TRBJ2-5; D remains unclear. The sample comprised peripheral blood. This TCR was recovered from a woman aged 45-65 years with acute or convalescent COVID-19. For the CDR3, the DNA is TGTGCCAGCAGTGAAGCGCGGAGCGCCGGGTACCAAGAGACCCAGTACTTC. Translation gives CASSEARSAGYQETQYF.